This TCR beta chain is drawn from a study of T cells in Graves' hyperthyroidism and ophthalmopathy. RNA transcripts yielded amplified TCR beta CDR3 regions. The HTBI set primed first-round TCR CDR3 RT-PCR. From the multiplex PCR reads, TCRdb called clonotypes with MiXCR, one entry per CDR3 protein. The data show approximately 620,000 distinct CDR3 sequences, 16% seen once. This clonotype was counted ten times or more. The sample taken for sequencing was blood. The source of this sequence is a middle-aged woman with Graves' ophthalmopathy.

CDR3 coding DNA: TGTGCCAGCAGCACCACCGGGACAGTACTGTACACCTTC. Its protein is CASSTTGTVLYTF. V is TRBV28 and J is TRBJ1-2, with 7 bases fitting TRBD1. CDR3 length equals 13 residues. The V gene end was trimmed by 6 bases and the J gene end by 11 bases; junction bases not matched to a gene: 12. Germline lookup yields CDR1 MDHEN and CDR2 SYDVKM.